The 25 T cell receptor beta chains presented below share a single source sample, sequenced in a study of shared T cell receptors in the human thymus. TCRdb's copy holds only in-frame clones and misses some; the assay was immunoSEQ multiplex PCR. The repertoire holds about 380,000 clones, 95% seen once, with about 0.02% in the top ten. The sample consisted of thymocytes. The receptors come from a human donor.

V gene TRBV19 combines with J gene TRBJ2-7; 11 nucleotides agree with TRBD2. The V gene end was trimmed by 3 bases and the J gene end by 2 bases; junction bases not matched to a gene: 15. This CDR3 is built from 19 residues. The germline gives CDR1 LNHDA, CDR2 SQIVND (reference sequence). CDR3 nucleotide sequence: TGTGCCAGTAGTATTCAGGGGCCTAGCGGGAGGACCCGGCCCTACGAGCAGTACTTC. Translation: CASSIQGPSGRTRPYEQYF.

The chain has TRBV19 and TRBJ1-5; D is unresolved. The V gene's germline CDR1 is LNHDA and CDR2 SQIVND (reference sequence). The V end lost 0 bases, the J end lost 1 base, and 13 bases lay between the germline ends. The CDR3 is 17 residues long. The CDR3 DNA sequence: TGTGCCAGTAGTATAGATCGGTGGGGAAAGAGCAATCAGCCCCAGCATTTT. Translation: CASSIDRWGKSNQPQHF.

The CDR3 here is CASSLHGTPNTEAFF. Written as DNA, the CDR3 is TGTGCCAGCAGCTTACACGGGACACCGAACACTGAAGCTTTCTTT. The chain joins TRBV9 to TRBJ1-1, with a possible D match to TRBD1 (6 bases). Trimming stripped 4 bases from V and 1 base from J, with 14 bases between. Germline CDR1 and CDR2: SGDLS and YYNGEE. The CDR3 has 15 residues.

The chain is built from TRBV5-8 and TRBJ2-7; TRBD1 might be the D (5 bases). This CDR3 has 10 amino acids. Deletions cut 3 bases from V and 7 bases from J, with 5 bases between. From germline, CDR1 is SGHTS and CDR2 YDEGEE. CDR3 nucleotides: TGTGCCAGCAGCTACAGGGAGCAGTACTTC. Encoded protein: CASSYREQYF.

This chain joins TRBV28 and TRBJ1-5; D is ambiguous. Germline V lookup: CDR1 MDHEN, CDR2 SYDVKM. Trimming left V 2 bases short and J 3 bases short, with 2 bases between. The CDR3 length is 12 residues. The CDR3 bases are TGTGCCAGCAGTTTAACCAATCAGCCCCAGCATTTT. It specifies CASSLTNQPQHF.

The chain uses TRBV5-8 and TRBJ1-4; tentatively, D is TRBD1 (5 bases). Germline CDR1 and CDR2: SGHTS and YDEGEE. This CDR3 is 18 amino acids long. Trimming shortened V by 0 bases and J by 0 bases, and 15 bases separated the two germline ends. The CDR3 DNA reads TGTGCCAGCAGCTTGGATCGACAGAAAGACGCAACTAATGAAAAACTGTTTTTT. It yields the protein CASSLDRQKDATNEKLFF.

This clone was seen just once. V usage is TRBV14 and J usage is TRBJ2-7, with a possible D match to TRBD1 (6 bases). Germline-derived CDR1 and CDR2 are SGHDN and FVKESK. Deletions cut 7 bases from V and 0 bases from J, with 13 bases between. The CDR3 consists of 14 residues. CDR3 nucleotide sequence: TGTGCCAGCAATTCTGACAGGCTCTCCTACGAGCAGTACTTC. Translating it yields CASNSDRLSYEQYF. Supplemented by reference TRBV14 and TRBJ2-7, the full variable domain reads EAGVTQFPSHSVIEKGQTVTLRCDPISGHDNLYWYRRVMGKEIKFLLHFVKESKQDESGMPNNRFLAERTGGTYSTLKVQPAELEDSGVYFCASNSDRLSYEQYFGPGTRLTVT.

The rearrangement links TRBV28 to TRBJ2-6; 12 bases fit TRBD1. J was trimmed by 4 bases and V by 4 bases; bases with no gene match: 14. The CDR3 length is 20 residues. CDR1 and CDR2 (germline): MDHEN, SYDVKM. The CDR3 region has the DNA TGTGCCAGCAGTTCATGGCTCCGGGACAGGGGGCGCGCCGGGGCCAACGTCCTGACTTTC. Translating it yields CASSSWLRDRGRAGANVLTF.

This clone was seen just once. The chain joins TRBV19 to TRBJ1-1; D possibly corresponds to TRBD1 (6 bases). Germline lookup yields CDR1 LNHDA and CDR2 SQIVND (reference sequence). The CDR3 totals 14 residues. The V and J ends lost 4 bases and 3 bases respectively, with 12 bases between them. CDR3 protein: CASSTREGDTEAFF. The DNA of the CDR3 is TGTGCCAGTAGTACCCGGGAGGGGGACACTGAAGCTTTCTTT.

The chain couples TRBV7-9 to TRBJ1-2; D not certain. Germline CDR1 SEHNR, CDR2 FQNEAQ (reference sequence). There are 15 residues in the CDR3. Between the trimmed V and J ends, which lost 5 bases and 4 bases, there was a span of 17 bases. The CDR3 is CASSPPGEIVYGYTF. The CDR3 DNA reads as TGTGCCAGCAGCCCCCCCGGGGAGATTGTCTATGGCTACACCTTC. The full variable domain, its missing parts supplied by reference TRBV7-9 and TRBJ1-2, is DTGVSQNPRHKITKRGQNVTFRCDPISEHNRLYWYRQTLGQGPEFLTYFQNEAQLEKSRLLSDRFSAERPKGSFSTLEIQRTEQGDSAMYLCASSPPGEIVYGYTFGSGTRLTVV.

V and J are TRBV4-1 and TRBJ1-2; 7 bases fit TRBD1. Trimming cost V 0 bases and J 3 bases; bases outside gene matches: 13. The germline V gene encodes CDR1 MGHRA and CDR2 YSYEKL. CDR3 length: 18 residues. CDR3 protein: CASSQEAGGGLPYYGYTF. CDR3 in DNA: TGCGCCAGCAGCCAAGAGGCAGGGGGAGGCCTCCCGTACTATGGCTACACCTTC.

This clone appeared a single time. V gene TRBV2 combines with J gene TRBJ2-5; perhaps TRBD2 as D (5 bases). The CDR3 is made up of 14 amino acids. V was clipped by 4 bases and J by 5 bases, with 14 bases between them. From germline, CDR1 is SNHLY and CDR2 FYNNEI. CDR3 region: CASSGGLAGETQYF. CDR3 coding DNA: TGTGCCAGCAGTGGTGGGCTAGCTGGTGAGACCCAGTACTTC.

V is TRBV7-8 and J is TRBJ2-7; possibly TRBD2 for D (5 bases). Between the trimmed V and J ends, which lost 1 base and 6 bases, there was a span of 16 bases. Germline V gene sequence: CDR1 SGHVS, CDR2 FQNEAQ. This CDR3 has 15 residues. The CDR3 DNA follows: TGTGCCAGCAGCTTAGAGGTCCGAGATCTAGCCGAGCAGTACTTC. It yields the protein CASSLEVRDLAEQYF.

The CDR3 sequence: CASARRWKTQETQYF. The DNA for the CDR3 is TGCGCCAGCGCTCGGAGGTGGAAGACCCAAGAGACCCAGTACTTC. This rearrangement joins TRBV4-3 to TRBJ2-5, with D tentatively TRBD2 (5 bases). The CDR3 contains 15 residues. The germline CDR1 and CDR2 sequences are LGHNA and YSLEER. Trimming shortened V by 8 bases and J by 1 base, and 17 bases separated the two germline ends.

The V call is TRBV4-1, the J call TRBJ2-1; D gene uncertain. Germline V CDR1 and CDR2: MGHRA, YSYEKL. The CDR3 sequence is 14 residues long. V lost 2 bases to trimming and J lost 10 bases, with 15 bases between them. The CDR3: CASSQHGRVIEQFF. CDR3 bases: TGCGCCAGCAGCCAACACGGTCGGGTCATCGAGCAGTTCTTC.

The chain is built from TRBV5-6 and TRBJ1-5; maybe TRBD1 (6 bases). Germline CDR1 and CDR2: SGHDT and YYEEEE. The V end lost 4 bases, the J end lost 4 bases, and 18 bases lay between the germline ends. This CDR3 region has 16 residues. The CDR3 DNA reads TGTGCCAGCAGCACGGATGGGGGGCTTGGGAATCAGCCCCAGCATTTT. The encoded protein is CASSTDGGLGNQPQHF.

The V and J genes are TRBV20-1 and TRBJ2-1, with 9 bases identical to TRBD2. From germline, CDR1 is DFQATT and CDR2 SNEGSKA (reference sequence). The junction had 7 bases not matched to a gene; V was cut back by 5 bases and J by 14 bases. The CDR3 totals 11 residues. This chain's CDR3 is CSACGASGKFF. In DNA form, the CDR3 reads TGCAGTGCTTGCGGGGCTAGCGGGAAGTTCTTC.

This chain links TRBV7-3 with TRBJ2-7; 9 bases match TRBD2. The CDR3 has 20 residues. In germline, CDR1 is SGHTA, CDR2 FQGTGA. Germline trimming cut 5 bases from V and 5 bases from J; bases unmatched to any gene: 25. The chain's CDR3 is CASSQTPRGAGGPIGNEQYF. The CDR3 bases are TGTGCCAGCAGCCAAACCCCAAGGGGGGCGGGAGGGCCTATTGGAAACGAGCAGTACTTC.

This chain connects TRBV20-1 to TRBJ2-2; TRBD2 agrees at 7 bases. The V segment lost 3 bases and the J segment 10 bases; nucleotides outside the gene matches: 2. This CDR3 has 11 residues. Germline CDR1 and CDR2: DFQATT and SNEGSKA (reference sequence). CDR3 DNA: TGCAGTGCTAGCGCGGGGGTGGAGCTGTTTTTT. It codes for CSASAGVELFF.

The chain recombines TRBV15 with TRBJ2-7; possible D gene TRBD2, 6 bases. Germline V lookup: CDR1 LNHNV, CDR2 YYDKDF (reference sequence). This CDR3 has 15 residues. Trimming removed 2 bases from V and 6 bases from J, with 17 bases in between. The CDR3 loop reads CATSRLYSGRGEQYF. The CDR3 DNA reads as TGTGCCACCAGCAGATTATATTCGGGGCGGGGCGAGCAGTACTTC.

This sequence joins TRBV14 and TRBJ2-5; D gene uncertain. Judging by the DNA end, TRBJ2-7 fits better; the J call may be wrong. Germline V gene sequence: CDR1 SGHDN, CDR2 FVKESK. The CDR3 loop spans 14 amino acids. The CDR3 is CASSQDHASYEQYF. The CDR3 bases are TGTGCCAGCAGCCAAGATCACGCGTCCTACGAGCAGTACTTC.

The chain is built from TRBV7-6 and TRBJ2-7; TRBD1 aligns across 10 bases. This CDR3 has 16 amino acids. V shed 5 bases and J 6 bases; nucleotides not matched to a gene: 13. Germline CDR1 and CDR2: SGHVS and FNYEAQ. This CDR3 reads CASSLSPGTGVFEQYF. Written as DNA, the CDR3 is TGTGCCAGCAGCCTCAGCCCCGGGACAGGGGTCTTCGAGCAGTACTTC.

V gene TRBV29-1 combines with J gene TRBJ2-1; TRBD1 agrees at 8 bases. The CDR3 runs 14 residues. V trimming: 4 bases; J trimming: 2 bases; junction bases outside the gene matches: 4. The germline CDR1 and CDR2 sequences are SQVTM and ANQGSEA. CDR3 coding DNA: TGCAGCGTTGTCCGGGACAGGCCCTACAATGAGCAGTTCTTC. It yields the protein CSVVRDRPYNEQFF.

This clone was counted between two and nine times. The chain couples TRBV7-9 to TRBJ1-2; possibly TRBD1 for D (5 bases). The CDR3 totals 15 residues. In germline, CDR1 is SEHNR, CDR2 FQNEAQ (reference sequence). The germline V and J ends were trimmed by 3 bases and 7 bases, with 18 bases remaining between them. The CDR3 is CASSLTRQLGCGYTF. The CDR3 nucleotides read TGTGCCAGCAGCTTGACCCGACAGCTGGGTTGTGGCTACACCTTC.

The CDR3 DNA sequence: TGTGCCAGCAGGCTGACAGGTACCTACGAGCAGTACTTC. It translates to CASRLTGTYEQYF. This chain uses TRBV28 with TRBJ2-7; a possible D gene is TRBD1 (6 bases). CDR3 length: 13 amino acids. Germline V CDR1 and CDR2: MDHEN, SYDVKM. V lost 6 bases, J lost 2 bases, and 11 bases lay in between.